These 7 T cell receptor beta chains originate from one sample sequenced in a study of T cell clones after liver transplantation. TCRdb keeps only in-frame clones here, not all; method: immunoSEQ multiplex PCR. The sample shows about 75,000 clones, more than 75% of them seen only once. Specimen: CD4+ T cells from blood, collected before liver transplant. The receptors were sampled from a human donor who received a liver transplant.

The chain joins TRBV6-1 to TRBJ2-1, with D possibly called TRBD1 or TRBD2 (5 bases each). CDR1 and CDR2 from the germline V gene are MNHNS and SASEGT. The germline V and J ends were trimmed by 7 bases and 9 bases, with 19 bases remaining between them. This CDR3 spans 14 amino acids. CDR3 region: CASTPVAFGGEQFF. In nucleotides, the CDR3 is TGTGCCAGCACCCCGGTCGCATTTGGGGGTGAGCAGTTCTTC.

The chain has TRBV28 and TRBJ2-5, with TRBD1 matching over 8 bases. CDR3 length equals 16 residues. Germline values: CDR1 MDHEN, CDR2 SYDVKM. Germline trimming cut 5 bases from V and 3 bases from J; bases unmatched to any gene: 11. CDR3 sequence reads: CASSQQQGGIEETQYF. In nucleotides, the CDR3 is TGTGCCAGCAGTCAACAACAGGGGGGTATCGAAGAGACCCAGTACTTC.

DNA of the CDR3: TGTGCCAGCAGCCCTGAGTCAGATACGCAGTATTTT. Its protein is CASSPESDTQYF. This rearrangement joins TRBV7-2 to TRBJ2-3; D is ambiguous. The V end lost 5 bases, the J end lost 4 bases, and 7 bases lay between the germline ends. The CDR3 is 12 residues long. The germline V gene encodes CDR1 SGHTA and CDR2 FQGNSA.

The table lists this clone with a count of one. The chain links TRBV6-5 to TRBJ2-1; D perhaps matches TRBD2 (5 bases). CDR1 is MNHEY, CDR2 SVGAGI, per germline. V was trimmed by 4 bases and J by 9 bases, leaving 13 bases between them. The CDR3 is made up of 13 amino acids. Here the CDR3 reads CASSSAGGGEQFF. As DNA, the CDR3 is TGTGCCAGCAGTTCCGCCGGAGGAGGTGAGCAGTTCTTC.

CDR3 protein: CASSGRDYQETQYF. CDR3 nucleotides: TGTGCCAGCAGTGGCCGGGACTACCAAGAGACCCAGTACTTC. This chain links TRBV2 with TRBJ2-5; D possibly corresponds to TRBD2 (6 bases). The V end was cut by 4 bases, the J end by 0 bases, with 9 bases between. The germline V gene encodes CDR1 SNHLY and CDR2 FYNNEI. CDR3 length: 14 amino acids.

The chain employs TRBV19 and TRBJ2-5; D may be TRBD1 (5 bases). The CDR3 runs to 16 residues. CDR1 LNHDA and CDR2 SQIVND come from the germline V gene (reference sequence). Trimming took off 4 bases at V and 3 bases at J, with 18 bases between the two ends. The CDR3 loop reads CASSRWWGGLEETQYF. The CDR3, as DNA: TGTGCCAGTAGTAGGTGGTGGGGCGGTTTGGAAGAGACCCAGTACTTC. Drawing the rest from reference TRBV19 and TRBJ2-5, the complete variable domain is DGGITQSPKYLFRKEGQNVTLSCEQNLNHDAMYWYRQDPGQGLRLIYYSQIVNDFQKGDIAEGYSVSREKKESFPLTVTSAQKNPTAFYLCASSRWWGGLEETQYFGPGTRLLVL.

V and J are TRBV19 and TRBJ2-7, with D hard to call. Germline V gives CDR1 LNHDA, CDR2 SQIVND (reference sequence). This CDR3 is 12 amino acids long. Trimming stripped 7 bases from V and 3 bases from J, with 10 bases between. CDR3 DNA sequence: TGTGCCAGTATTTCCCCACACTACGAGCAGTACTTC. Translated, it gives CASISPHYEQYF.